The 30 T cell receptor beta chains given below trace back to one sample, sequenced in a study of neoadjuvant anti-PD-1 for oral cavity cancer. Assay used: immunoSEQ multiplex PCR; TCRdb lists only in-frame clones, some missing. Among some 11,000 clones listed, about 51% were seen once. The sequencing here drew on tumor tissue, taken before nivolumab (anti-PD-1) treatment. The receptor set was obtained from a person between 40 and 80 years old with oral cavity squamous cell carcinoma.

This clone is labeled as medium-sized. The chain has TRBV15 and TRBJ2-2; TRBD1 agrees at 7 bases. Trimming took 5 bases from V and 3 from J; bases not matched to a gene: 3. Germline CDR1 and CDR2: LNHNV and YYDKDF (reference sequence). The CDR3 contains 14 residues. The CDR3 sequence: CATSGTDHTGELFF. CDR3 bases: TGTGCCACCAGCGGGACAGATCACACCGGGGAGCTGTTTTTT.

This chain connects TRBV25-1 to TRBJ2-1; D perhaps matches TRBD1 (5 bases). Germline V gene sequence: CDR1 MGHDK, CDR2 SYGVNS. Trimming left V 4 bases short and J 8 bases short, with 12 bases between. The CDR3 length is 13 residues. The CDR3 loop reads CASSAQGRDEQFF. Here the CDR3 DNA reads TGTGCCAGCAGTGCCCAGGGAAGAGATGAGCAGTTCTTC.

The chain has TRBV10-2 and TRBJ2-7, with 10 bases lining up with TRBD2. The trim removed 6 bases at V and 1 base at J, leaving 9 bases unmatched. CDR3 size: 16 residues. From germline, CDR1 is WSHSY and CDR2 SAAADI. This CDR3 is CASRGPSGGASYEQYF. The CDR3 region has the DNA TGCGCCAGCAGAGGACCGAGCGGGGGGGCGTCCTACGAGCAGTACTTC.

This clone showed up just a few times. The genes are TRBV7-2 and TRBJ1-3; TRBD1 is a possible D gene (5 bases). Trimming took off 2 bases at V and 4 bases at J, with 12 bases between the two ends. The germline CDR1 and CDR2 sequences are SGHTA and FQGNSA. CDR3 length equals 15 residues. In nucleotides, the CDR3 is TGTGCCAGCAGCTTATTCGGCAGGGCCGGAAACACCATATATTTT. This translates into CASSLFGRAGNTIYF.

The CDR3 DNA is TGTGCCAGCAGCCAAGATAAGGGCGGGGACACTGAAGCTTTCTTT. It encodes CASSQDKGGDTEAFF. The V gene is TRBV4-2, the J gene TRBJ1-1; D remains ambiguous. The germline V gene has CDR1 LGHNA and CDR2 YNFKEQ. The V end lost 0 bases, the J end lost 3 bases, and 11 bases lay between the germline ends. The CDR3 is 15 amino acids.

The chain has TRBV7-6 and TRBJ1-5, with a possible D match to TRBD1 (5 bases). Trimming shortened V by 5 bases and J by 3 bases, and 20 bases separated the two germline ends. The CDR3 loop spans 17 amino acids. Germline values: CDR1 SGHVS, CDR2 FNYEAQ. Written as DNA, the CDR3 is TGTGCCAGCAGCCCGACATCCCGAGTAGGGGCCAATCAGCCCCAGCATTTT. This encodes CASSPTSRVGANQPQHF.

This clone showed up just a few times. The chain is built from TRBV7-2 and TRBJ2-1; perhaps TRBD2 as D (6 bases). Trimming removed 5 bases from V and 2 bases from J, with 13 bases in between. The CDR3 runs 15 residues. Per germline, CDR1 SGHTA and CDR2 FQGNSA. The CDR3 spells CASSPRRAAYNEQFF. In nucleotides, the CDR3 is TGTGCCAGCAGCCCGAGGAGGGCCGCCTACAATGAGCAGTTCTTC.

V usage is TRBV7-5 and J usage is TRBJ1-5; the table's D call, TRBD1, was not checked against the DNA. TRBV7-5 is tagged as a pseudogene. This CDR3 contains 17 residues. The DNA for the CDR3 is TGTGCCAGAAGCTTAGTAACATGGGACAGGAGGGATCAGCCCCAGCATTTT. Its translation is CARSLVTWDRRDQPQHF.

V and J are TRBV5-6 and TRBJ1-5; D unclear. This CDR3 has 13 residues. V was pared by 0 bases and J by 6 bases, with 7 bases between. Germline loops: CDR1 SGHDT, CDR2 YYEEEE. The CDR3 DNA follows: TGTGCCAGCAGCTTGGAACGCGGTCAGCCCCAGCATTTT. It encodes CASSLERGQPQHF.

This clone was observed a single time. V is TRBV9 and J is TRBJ2-1; tentatively, D is TRBD1 (6 bases). V gave up 4 bases and J gave up 7 bases, with 15 bases separating them. This CDR3 region has 14 residues. Germline loops: CDR1 SGDLS, CDR2 YYNGEE. CDR3 DNA: TGTGCCAGCAGCCTACAGGTCAGGGGAAATGAGCAGTTCTTC. As protein: CASSLQVRGNEQFF.

V is TRBV5-8 and J is TRBJ1-2, with D maybe TRBD1 (5 bases). Germline V CDR1 and CDR2: SGHTS, YDEGEE. Trimming removed 5 bases at V and 3 bases at J, with 11 bases between. This CDR3 comprises 13 residues. CDR3 nucleotide sequence: TGTGCCAGCAGGACGCGGGGGGACTATGGCTACACCTTC. Its translation: CASRTRGDYGYTF. Variable domain in full (rest from reference TRBV5-8 and TRBJ1-2): EAGVTQSPTHLIKTRGQQATLRCSPISGHTSVYWYQQALGLGLQFLLWYDEGEERNRGNFPPRFSGRQFPNYSSELNVNALELEDSALYLCASRTRGDYGYTFGSGTRLTVV.

This clone turned up a few times. This chain uses TRBV16 with TRBJ1-6, with 7 bases fitting TRBD1. The CDR3 extends over 14 amino acids. Germline trimming cut 5 bases from V and 7 bases from J; bases unmatched to any gene: 5. Germline V gives CDR1 KGHSY, CDR2 FQNENV. The CDR3 nucleotides read TGTGCCAGCAGCACCAAACAGGGGAATTCACCCCTCCACTTT. Residues: CASSTKQGNSPLHF.

J is TRBJ1-3 and V is TRBV6-6; the D is unclear. CDR1 and CDR2 (germline): MNHNY, SVGAGI (reference sequence). Trimming removed 3 bases at V and 4 bases at J, with 10 bases between. The CDR3 length is 14 residues. The CDR3 nucleotides read TGTGCCAGCAGTTATTCAGTGCCCGGAAACACCATATATTTT. This encodes CASSYSVPGNTIYF.

This chain joins TRBV7-3 and TRBJ2-5, with TRBD2 matching 13 bases. V shed 5 bases, J shed 3 bases, and the junction held 6 bases outside the gene matches. CDR1 and CDR2 (germline): SGHTA, FQGTGA. CDR3 length: 16 residues. The CDR3 reads CASSPTSGGAKETQYF. CDR3 nucleotide sequence: TGTGCCAGCAGCCCTACTAGCGGGGGGGCAAAAGAGACCCAGTACTTC.

A few counts support this clone. The rearrangement uses TRBV4-3 and TRBJ2-3, with D possibly being TRBD1 (6 bases). Per the germline V gene, CDR1 is LGHNA and CDR2 is YSLEER. The CDR3 has 17 amino acids. Trimming pared 3 bases from V and 0 bases from J, leaving 16 bases between. The CDR3 loop is CASSHDFQGYSTDTQYF. In nucleotides, the CDR3 is TGCGCCAGCAGCCACGATTTCCAGGGGTATAGCACAGATACGCAGTATTTT.

This clone ranks as medium-sized (0.01 to 0.1%). This rearrangement joins TRBV19 to TRBJ2-7; 11 nucleotides agree with TRBD1. The germline gives CDR1 LNHDA, CDR2 SQIVND (reference sequence). This CDR3 has 17 amino acids. J lost 2 bases, V lost 3 bases, and 9 bases had no gene match. Here the CDR3 DNA reads TGTGCCAGTAGTATCAACTCCGGGACAGGGGGTACCTACGAGCAGTACTTC. Amino acids: CASSINSGTGGTYEQYF.

This rearrangement joins TRBV5-4 to TRBJ1-3; D is possibly TRBD1 (5 bases). CDR1 and CDR2 from the germline V gene are SGHNT and YYREEE (reference sequence). The CDR3 runs 14 residues. V was shortened by 3 bases and J by 2 bases, with 9 bases between the two germline ends. The CDR3 nucleotides read TGTGCCAGCAGCTGGGGGACGGCTGGAAACACCATATATTTT. It codes for CASSWGTAGNTIYF. Supplemented by reference TRBV5-4 and TRBJ1-3, the full variable domain reads ETGVTQSPTHLIKTRGQQVTLRCSSQSGHNTVSWYQQALGQGPQFIFQYYREEENGRGNFPPRFSGLQFPNYSSELNVNALELDDSALYLCASSWGTAGNTIYFGEGSWLTVV.

This clone has a handful of counts. The chain is built from TRBV28 and TRBJ1-3; possible D gene TRBD1, 6 bases. Germline V gene lookup returns CDR1 MDHEN and CDR2 SYDVKM. The CDR3 has 18 amino acids. V lost 3 bases and J lost 1, with 19 bases in between. CDR3 coding DNA: TGTGCCAGCAGTTTGCCTCCCGACAGGACCGCTTCTGGAAACACCATATATTTT. Translated: CASSLPPDRTASGNTIYF.

The rearrangement joins TRBV2 to TRBJ2-3, with 7 positions matching TRBD1. The germline V gene encodes CDR1 SNHLY and CDR2 FYNNEI. The CDR3 length is 15 residues. V lost 4 bases to trimming and J lost 4 bases; unmatched junction nucleotides: 8. Here the CDR3 reads CASSGAGGVADTQYF. The CDR3 DNA reads TGTGCCAGCAGTGGAGCAGGGGGTGTCGCAGATACGCAGTATTTT.

The chain carries TRBV28 and TRBJ1-2; 7 bases match TRBD1. The CDR3 sequence is 13 residues long. Germline V gives CDR1 MDHEN, CDR2 SYDVKM. J was trimmed by 8 bases and V by 5 bases; bases with no gene match: 8. The CDR3 region is CASSVDRAQGYTF. The CDR3 DNA reads TGTGCCAGCAGTGTCGACAGGGCTCAGGGCTACACCTTC.

Here the CDR3 reads CASSSRVELNTEAFF. CDR3 nucleotides: TGTGCCAGCAGCTCCAGGGTGGAGTTGAACACTGAAGCTTTCTTT. J is TRBJ1-1 and V is TRBV5-6; D might be TRBD1 (5 bases). In germline, CDR1 is SGHDT, CDR2 YYEEEE. CDR3 length: 15 residues. V lost 3 bases, J lost 0 bases, and 12 bases lay in between.

There are a few counts of this clone. This chain links TRBV11-2 with TRBJ2-7; 7 bases align to TRBD1. The CDR3 is 18 amino acids. Germline CDR1 reads SGHAT; CDR2 reads FQNNGV. Germline trimming cut 5 bases from V and 0 bases from J; bases unmatched to any gene: 16. CDR3 region: CASSLTISQGRSSYEQYF. The CDR3 DNA reads as TGTGCCAGCAGCCTCACAATCTCACAGGGGCGAAGCTCCTACGAGCAGTACTTC.

This sequence joins TRBV6-6 and TRBJ2-3, with TRBD2 identical over 11 bases. V was clipped by 9 bases and J by 2 bases; unmatched bases: 7. Germline CDR1 MNHNY, CDR2 SVGAGI (reference sequence). The CDR3 contains 15 residues. CDR3 DNA sequence: TGTGCCAGTAAGACTAGCGGGGTTCCCACAGATACGCAGTATTTT. Protein product: CASKTSGVPTDTQYF.

A few counts support this clone. The J gene is TRBJ1-3, the V gene TRBV5-6, with unresolved D. The V gene's germline CDR1 is SGHDT and CDR2 YYEEEE. V dropped 3 bases and J dropped 0 bases, with 7 bases sitting between them. There are 14 residues in the CDR3. The CDR3 spells CASSSRGSGNTIYF. The CDR3 coding sequence is TGTGCCAGCAGCTCCCGAGGCTCTGGAAACACCATATATTTT.

The rearrangement uses TRBV5-4 and TRBJ2-2; TRBD1 agrees at 11 bases. The CDR3 has 15 residues. The J segment lost 5 bases and the V segment lost 3 bases, leaving 3 bases of the junction unmatched. Germline V gene sequence: CDR1 SGHNT, CDR2 YYREEE (reference sequence). The CDR3 here is CASSYGTGGTGELFF. Written as DNA, the CDR3 is TGTGCCAGCAGCTACGGGACAGGGGGAACCGGGGAGCTGTTTTTT.

This clone is medium-sized (0.01 to 0.1%) by share. The rearrangement uses TRBV6-1 and TRBJ1-5; 7 nucleotides line up with TRBD1. The CDR3 is 15 amino acids. Trimming at V came to 5 bases and at J to 4 bases, leaving 8 bases not matched to a gene. In germline, CDR1 is MNHNS, CDR2 SASEGT. Here the CDR3 reads CASSSRGGSNQPQHF. The CDR3 DNA reads TGTGCCAGCAGTTCTCGAGGGGGCTCGAATCAGCCCCAGCATTTT.

The chain uses TRBV6-1 and TRBJ2-2, with 7 bases matching TRBD1. The germline V gene encodes CDR1 MNHNS and CDR2 SASEGT. J lost 7 bases, V lost 3 bases, and 2 bases had no gene match. The CDR3 contains 13 residues. This chain's CDR3 is CASSETGNGELFF. The CDR3 coding sequence is TGTGCCAGCAGTGAGACAGGGAACGGGGAGCTGTTTTTT.

The rearrangement uses TRBV5-1 and TRBJ1-1; possibly TRBD1 for D (5 bases). With 4 bases removed from V and 1 base from J, the gap between germline ends came to 14 bases. This CDR3 is built from 15 residues. CDR1 and CDR2 from the germline V gene are SGHRS and YFSETQ. This CDR3 is CASSVGTSQNTEAFF. CDR3 DNA: TGCGCCAGCAGCGTCGGGACGTCTCAGAACACTGAAGCTTTCTTT.

V gene TRBV6-6 combines with J gene TRBJ1-5; a weak D match, TRBD1 (5 bases). Germline values: CDR1 MNHNY, CDR2 SVGAGI (reference sequence). The CDR3 extends over 14 amino acids. V gave up 2 bases and J gave up 1 base, with 6 bases separating them. The CDR3 DNA follows: TGTGCCAGCAGTTACACAGGCAGCAATCAGCCCCAGCATTTT. Protein: CASSYTGSNQPQHF.

This chain uses TRBV7-2 with TRBJ2-3; D might be TRBD2 (7 bases). The germline V gene has CDR1 SGHTA and CDR2 FQGNSA. The CDR3 is made up of 17 amino acids. With 1 base removed from V and 2 bases from J, the gap between germline ends came to 16 bases. CDR3 sequence reads: CASSLGGAGAPTDTQYF. Here the CDR3 DNA reads TGTGCCAGCAGCTTAGGCGGTGCGGGGGCCCCCACAGATACGCAGTATTTT.